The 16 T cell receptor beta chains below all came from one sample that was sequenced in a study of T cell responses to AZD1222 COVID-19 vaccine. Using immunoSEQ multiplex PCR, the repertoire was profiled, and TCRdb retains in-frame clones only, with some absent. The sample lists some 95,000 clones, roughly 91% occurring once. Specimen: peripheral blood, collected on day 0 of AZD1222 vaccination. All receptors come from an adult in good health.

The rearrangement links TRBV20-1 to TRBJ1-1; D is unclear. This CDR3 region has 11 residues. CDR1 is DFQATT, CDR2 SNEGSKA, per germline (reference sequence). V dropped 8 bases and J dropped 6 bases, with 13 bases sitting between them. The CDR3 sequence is CSFLVGPEAFF. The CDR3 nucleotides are TGCAGTTTTCTCGTCGGTCCTGAAGCTTTCTTT.

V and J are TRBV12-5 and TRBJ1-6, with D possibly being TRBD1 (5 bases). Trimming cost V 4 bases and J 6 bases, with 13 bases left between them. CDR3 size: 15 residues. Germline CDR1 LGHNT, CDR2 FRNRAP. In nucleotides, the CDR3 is TGTGCTAGTGGTTCTGGACATCGCAGTAATTCACCCCTCCACTTT. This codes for CASGSGHRSNSPLHF.

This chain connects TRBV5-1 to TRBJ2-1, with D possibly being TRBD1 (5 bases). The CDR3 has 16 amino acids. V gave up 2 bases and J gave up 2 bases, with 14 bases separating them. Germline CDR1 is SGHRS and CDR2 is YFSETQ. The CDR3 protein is CASSFSTDQTYNEQFF. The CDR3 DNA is TGCGCCAGCAGCTTCTCGACAGACCAAACCTACAATGAGCAGTTCTTC. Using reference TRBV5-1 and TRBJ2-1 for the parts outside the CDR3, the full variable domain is KAGVTQTPRYLIKTRGQQVTLSCSPISGHRSVSWYQQTPGQGLQFLFEYFSETQRNKGNFPGRFSGRQFSNSRSEMNVSTLELGDSALYLCASSFSTDQTYNEQFFGPGTRLTVL.

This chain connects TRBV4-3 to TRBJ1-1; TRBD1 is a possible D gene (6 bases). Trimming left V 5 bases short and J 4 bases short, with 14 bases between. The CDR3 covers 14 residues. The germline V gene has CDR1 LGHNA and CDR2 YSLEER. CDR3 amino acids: CASSAQGVSTEAFF. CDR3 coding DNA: TGCGCCAGCAGCGCACAGGGTGTTAGCACTGAAGCTTTCTTT.

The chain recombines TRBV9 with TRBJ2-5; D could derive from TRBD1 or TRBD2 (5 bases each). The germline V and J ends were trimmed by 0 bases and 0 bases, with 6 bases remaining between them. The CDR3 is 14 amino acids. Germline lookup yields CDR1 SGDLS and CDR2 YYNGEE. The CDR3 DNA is TGTGCCAGCAGCGTAGGGGGGTACCAAGAGACCCAGTACTTC. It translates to CASSVGGYQETQYF.

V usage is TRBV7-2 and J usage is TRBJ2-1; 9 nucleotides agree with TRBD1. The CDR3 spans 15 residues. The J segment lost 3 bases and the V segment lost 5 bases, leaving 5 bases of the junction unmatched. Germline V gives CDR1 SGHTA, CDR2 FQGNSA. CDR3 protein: CASSLGTGNYNEQFF. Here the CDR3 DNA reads TGTGCCAGCAGCCTAGGGACAGGGAACTACAATGAGCAGTTCTTC.

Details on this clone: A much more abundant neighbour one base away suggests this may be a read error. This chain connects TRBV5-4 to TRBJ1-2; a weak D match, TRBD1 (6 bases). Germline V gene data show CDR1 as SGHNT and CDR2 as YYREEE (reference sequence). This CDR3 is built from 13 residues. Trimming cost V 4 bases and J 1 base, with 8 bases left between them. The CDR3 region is CASSLDSNYGYTF. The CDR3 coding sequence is TGTGCCAGCAGCCTGGACAGTAACTATGGCTACACCTTC.

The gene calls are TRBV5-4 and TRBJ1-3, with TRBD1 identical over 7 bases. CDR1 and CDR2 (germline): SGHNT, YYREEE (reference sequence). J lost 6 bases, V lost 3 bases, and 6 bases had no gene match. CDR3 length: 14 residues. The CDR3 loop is CASSSGGRENTIYF. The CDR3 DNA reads TGTGCCAGCAGCTCAGGGGGACGCGAAAACACCATATATTTT. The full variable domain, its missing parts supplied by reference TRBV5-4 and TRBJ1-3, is ETGVTQSPTHLIKTRGQQVTLRCSSQSGHNTVSWYQQALGQGPQFIFQYYREEENGRGNFPPRFSGLQFPNYSSELNVNALELDDSALYLCASSSGGRENTIYFGEGSWLTVV.

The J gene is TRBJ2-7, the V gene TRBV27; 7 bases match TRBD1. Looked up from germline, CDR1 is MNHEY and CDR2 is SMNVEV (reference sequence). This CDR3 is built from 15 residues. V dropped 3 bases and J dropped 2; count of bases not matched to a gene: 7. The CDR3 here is CASSLWSGGAYEQYF. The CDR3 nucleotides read TGTGCCAGCAGTTTGTGGTCAGGGGGTGCCTACGAGCAGTACTTC.

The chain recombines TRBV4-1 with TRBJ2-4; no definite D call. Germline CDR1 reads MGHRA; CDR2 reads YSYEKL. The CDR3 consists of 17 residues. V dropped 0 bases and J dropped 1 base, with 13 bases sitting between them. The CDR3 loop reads CASSQEAYMGAKNIQYF. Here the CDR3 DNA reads TGCGCCAGCAGCCAAGAGGCCTATATGGGGGCCAAAAACATTCAGTACTTC.

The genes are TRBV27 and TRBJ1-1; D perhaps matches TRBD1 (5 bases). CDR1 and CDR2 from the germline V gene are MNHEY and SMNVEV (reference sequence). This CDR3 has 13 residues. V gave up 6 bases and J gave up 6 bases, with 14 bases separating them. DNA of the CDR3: TGTGCCAGCAGCCCCTATCGGGGGTCTGAAGCTTTCTTT. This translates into CASSPYRGSEAFF.

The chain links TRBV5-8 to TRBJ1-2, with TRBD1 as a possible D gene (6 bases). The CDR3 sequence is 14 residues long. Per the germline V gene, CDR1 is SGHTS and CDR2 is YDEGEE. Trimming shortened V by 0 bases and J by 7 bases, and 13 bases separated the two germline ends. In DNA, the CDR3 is TGTGCCAGCAGCTTGGCAGGGGAGGTTGCTGGCTACACCTTC. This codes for CASSLAGEVAGYTF.

As DNA, the CDR3 is TGCGCCAGCAGTGATACTAGCGGGGCCACAGATACGCAGTATTTT. Translation gives CASSDTSGATDTQYF. This rearrangement joins TRBV10-1 to TRBJ2-3, with 10 bases that match TRBD2. Germline CDR1 is WNHNN and CDR2 is SYGVQD (reference sequence). The V gene end was trimmed by 3 bases and the J gene end by 2 bases; junction bases not matched to a gene: 2. The CDR3 runs 15 residues.

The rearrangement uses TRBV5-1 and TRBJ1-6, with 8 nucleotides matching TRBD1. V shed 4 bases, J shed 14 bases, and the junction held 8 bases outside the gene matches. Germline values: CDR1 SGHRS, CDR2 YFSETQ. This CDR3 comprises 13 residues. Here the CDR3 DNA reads TGCGCCAGCAGCAAGACAGGGGAGATGGCCCTCCACTTT. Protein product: CASSKTGEMALHF.

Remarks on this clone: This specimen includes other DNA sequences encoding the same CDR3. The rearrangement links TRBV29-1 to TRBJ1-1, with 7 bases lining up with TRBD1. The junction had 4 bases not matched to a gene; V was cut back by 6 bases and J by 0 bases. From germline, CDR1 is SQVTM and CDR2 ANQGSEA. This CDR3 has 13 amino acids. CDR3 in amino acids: CSVGGQLNTEAFF. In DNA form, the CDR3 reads TGCAGCGTGGGGGGACAGCTGAACACTGAAGCTTTCTTT. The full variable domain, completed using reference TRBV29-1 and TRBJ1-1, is SAVISQKPSRDICQRGTSLTIQCQVDSQVTMMFWYRQQPGQSLTLIATANQGSEATYESGFVIDKFPISRPNLTFSTLTVSNMSPEDSSIYLCSVGGQLNTEAFFGQGTRLTVV.

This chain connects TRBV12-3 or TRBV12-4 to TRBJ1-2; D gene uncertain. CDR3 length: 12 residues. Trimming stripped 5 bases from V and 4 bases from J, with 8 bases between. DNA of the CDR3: TGTGCCAGCAGTCCCCCAGGCTATGGCTACACCTTC. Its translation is CASSPPGYGYTF.